The 4 T cell receptor beta chains below come from one sample, sequenced in a study of cytomegalovirus exposure and HLA in healthy donors. The data were produced by immunoSEQ multiplex PCR, yet TCRdb's version contains in-frame clones alone and is incomplete. The table includes about 160,000 clones, over 85% detected once. Material: PBMCs. Receptors originate from a man aged 18 to 30 in good health and CMV-seropositive.

The chain is built from TRBV7-2 and TRBJ1-2; TRBD1 matches 8 bases. This CDR3 spans 14 amino acids. Germline V lookup: CDR1 SGHTA, CDR2 FQGNSA. With 5 bases clipped from V and 4 bases from J, the junction kept 6 bases outside the gene matches. CDR3 sequence reads: CASSPPRGPYGYTF. The CDR3 DNA sequence: TGTGCCAGCAGCCCACCCAGGGGGCCCTATGGCTACACCTTC.

The chain is built from TRBV4-2 and TRBJ2-7, with a possible D match to TRBD2 (6 bases). Trimming stripped 4 bases from V and 0 bases from J, with 13 bases between. Germline CDR1 LGHNA, CDR2 YNFKEQ. The CDR3 covers 15 residues. The CDR3 coding sequence is TGTGCCAGCAGCCCTGCTAGCGAAAGCTCCTACGAGCAGTACTTC. It specifies CASSPASESSYEQYF.

The chain has TRBV5-3 and TRBJ1-4; D may be TRBD1 (6 bases). TRBV5-3 falls under the ORF class, with uncertain function. The V and J ends lost 4 bases and 4 bases respectively, with 14 bases between them. The CDR3 consists of 15 residues. The CDR3 DNA sequence: TGTGCCAGAAGCCGGACAGCATTTCATAATGAAAAACTGTTTTTT. Translation gives CARSRTAFHNEKLFF.

The rearrangement uses TRBV2 and TRBJ1-5; D possibly corresponds to TRBD1 (6 bases). This CDR3 spans 16 amino acids. Trimming shortened V by 2 bases and J by 2 bases, and 13 bases separated the two germline ends. Germline V gives CDR1 SNHLY, CDR2 FYNNEI. CDR3 nucleotides: TGTGCCAGCAGTGAATCAGGGGTTCTTGGCAATCAGCCCCAGCATTTT. Translation: CASSESGVLGNQPQHF.